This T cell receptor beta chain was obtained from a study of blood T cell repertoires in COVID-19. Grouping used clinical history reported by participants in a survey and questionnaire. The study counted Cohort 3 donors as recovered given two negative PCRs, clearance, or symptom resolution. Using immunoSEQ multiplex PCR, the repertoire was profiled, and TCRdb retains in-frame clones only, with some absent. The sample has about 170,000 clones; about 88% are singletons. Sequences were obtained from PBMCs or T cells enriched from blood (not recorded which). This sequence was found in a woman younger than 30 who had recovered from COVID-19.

In DNA, the CDR3 is TGTGCCAGCAGCAAAGGTCACAGGGAAAAAGACATTCAGTACTTC. Translated, it gives CASSKGHREKDIQYF. J is TRBJ2-4 and V is TRBV21-1; the table's D call, TRBD1, has no DNA check behind it. TRBV21-1 is annotated as a pseudogene. The CDR3 is 15 amino acids.